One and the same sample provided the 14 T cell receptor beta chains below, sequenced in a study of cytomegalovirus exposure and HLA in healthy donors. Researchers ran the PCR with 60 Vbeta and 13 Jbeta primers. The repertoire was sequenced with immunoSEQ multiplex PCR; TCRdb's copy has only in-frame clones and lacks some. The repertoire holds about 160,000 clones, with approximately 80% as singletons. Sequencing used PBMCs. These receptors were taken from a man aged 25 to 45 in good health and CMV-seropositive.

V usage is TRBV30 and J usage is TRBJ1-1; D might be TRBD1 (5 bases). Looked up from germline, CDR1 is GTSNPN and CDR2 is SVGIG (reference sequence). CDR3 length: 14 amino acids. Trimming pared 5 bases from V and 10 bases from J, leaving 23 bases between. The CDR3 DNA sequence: TGTGCCTGGTCCTCCCGCAGGGCTGGTGTTGTAGCTTTCTTT. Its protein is CAWSSRRAGVVAFF.

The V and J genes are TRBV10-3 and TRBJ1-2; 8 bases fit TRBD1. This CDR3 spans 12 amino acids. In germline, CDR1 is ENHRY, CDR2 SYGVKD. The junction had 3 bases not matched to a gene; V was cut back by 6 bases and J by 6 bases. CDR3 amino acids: CAIRDREDGYTF. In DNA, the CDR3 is TGTGCCATCAGGGACAGGGAAGATGGCTACACCTTC.

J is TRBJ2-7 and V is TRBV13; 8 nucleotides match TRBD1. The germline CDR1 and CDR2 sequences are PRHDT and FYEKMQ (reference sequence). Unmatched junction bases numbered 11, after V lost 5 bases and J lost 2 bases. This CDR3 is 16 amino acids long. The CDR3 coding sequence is TGTGCCAGCAGCGCTAGAGGGACAGGTGACGCCTACGAGCAGTACTTC. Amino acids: CASSARGTGDAYEQYF.

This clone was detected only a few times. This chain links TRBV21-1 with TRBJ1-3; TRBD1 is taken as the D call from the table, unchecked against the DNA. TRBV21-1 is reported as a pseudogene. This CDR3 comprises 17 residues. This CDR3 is CASSKAGTEDSGNTIYF. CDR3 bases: TGTGCCAGCAGCAAAGCGGGCACGGAAGACTCTGGAAACACCATATATTTT.

CDR3 coding DNA: TGTGCCAGCAGCCTGAACAGCCTAGCGGGGGGTTGGGGAGATACGCAGTATTTT. Encoded protein: CASSLNSLAGGWGDTQYF. The V gene is TRBV7-2, the J gene TRBJ2-3, with 11 bases that match TRBD2. CDR1 and CDR2 (germline): SGHTA, FQGNSA. V shed 5 bases and J 5 bases; nucleotides not matched to a gene: 15. CDR3 length: 18 residues.

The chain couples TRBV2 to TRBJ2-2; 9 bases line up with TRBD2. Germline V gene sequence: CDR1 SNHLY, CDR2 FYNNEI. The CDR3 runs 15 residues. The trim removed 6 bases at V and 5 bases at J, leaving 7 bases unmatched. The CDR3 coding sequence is TGTGCCAGCAGCAGTGAGCTAGCGGGGACCGGGGAGCTGTTTTTT. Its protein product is CASSSELAGTGELFF.

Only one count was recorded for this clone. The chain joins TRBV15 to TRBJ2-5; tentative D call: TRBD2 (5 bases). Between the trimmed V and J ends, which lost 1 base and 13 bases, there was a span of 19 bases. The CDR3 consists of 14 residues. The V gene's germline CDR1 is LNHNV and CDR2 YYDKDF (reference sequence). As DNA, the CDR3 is TGTGCCACCAGCAGAGCCTGGACTCTAGCTCGTCCGTACTTC. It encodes CATSRAWTLARPYF. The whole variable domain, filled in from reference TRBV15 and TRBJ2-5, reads DAMVIQNPRYQVTQFGKPVTLSCSQTLNHNVMYWYQQKSSQAPKLLFHYYDKDFNNEADTPDNFQSRRPNTSFCFLDIRSPGLGDTAMYLCATSRAWTLARPYFGPGTRLLVL.

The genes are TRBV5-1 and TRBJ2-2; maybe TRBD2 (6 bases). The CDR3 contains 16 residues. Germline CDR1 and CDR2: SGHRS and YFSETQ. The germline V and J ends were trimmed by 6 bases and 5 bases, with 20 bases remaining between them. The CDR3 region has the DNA TGCGCCAGCAACCTCGGGGCGGGGCTGTATACCGGGGAGCTGTTTTTT. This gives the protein CASNLGAGLYTGELFF.

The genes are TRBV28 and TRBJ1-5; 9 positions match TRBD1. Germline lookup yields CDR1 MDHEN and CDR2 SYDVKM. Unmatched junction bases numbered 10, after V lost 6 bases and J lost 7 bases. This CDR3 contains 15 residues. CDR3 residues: CASRSRDRVKQPQHF. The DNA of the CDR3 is TGTGCCAGCAGAAGCCGGGACAGGGTAAAACAGCCCCAGCATTTT.

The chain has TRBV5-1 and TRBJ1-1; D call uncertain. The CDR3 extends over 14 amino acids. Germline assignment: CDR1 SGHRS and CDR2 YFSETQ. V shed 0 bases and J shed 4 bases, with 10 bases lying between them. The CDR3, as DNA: TGCGCCAGCAGCTTGGTCGGGTTCGGCACTGAAGCTTTCTTT. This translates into CASSLVGFGTEAFF.

CDR3 DNA: TGTGCCAGCAGTTCGACCAGGGGGTCGGTAAGCAATCAGCCCCAGCATTTT. Protein sequence: CASSSTRGSVSNQPQHF. V usage is TRBV28 and J usage is TRBJ1-5; 7 nucleotides match TRBD1. The germline CDR1 and CDR2 sequences are MDHEN and SYDVKM. CDR3 length equals 17 residues. V was pared by 4 bases and J by 1 base, with 10 bases of the junction left unmatched.

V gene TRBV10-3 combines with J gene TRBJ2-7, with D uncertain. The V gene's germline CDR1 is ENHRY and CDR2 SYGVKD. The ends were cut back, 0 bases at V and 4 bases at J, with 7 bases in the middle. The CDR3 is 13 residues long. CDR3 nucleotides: TGTGCCATCAGTGAGTCTGTTACATACGAGCAGTACTTC. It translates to CAISESVTYEQYF.

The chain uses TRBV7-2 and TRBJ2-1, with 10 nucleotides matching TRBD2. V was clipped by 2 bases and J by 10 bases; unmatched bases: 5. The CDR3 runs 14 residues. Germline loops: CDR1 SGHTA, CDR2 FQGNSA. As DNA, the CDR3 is TGTGCCAGCAGCTTACAAGCGGGGGGGCGGGAGCAGTTCTTC. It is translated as CASSLQAGGREQFF.

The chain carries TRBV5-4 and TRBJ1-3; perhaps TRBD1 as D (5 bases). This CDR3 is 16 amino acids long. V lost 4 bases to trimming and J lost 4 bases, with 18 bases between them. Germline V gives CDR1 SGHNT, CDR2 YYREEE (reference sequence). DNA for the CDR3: TGTGCCAGCAGCCTCGGGGGGGACCCGGGAGGAAACACCATATATTTT. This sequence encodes CASSLGGDPGGNTIYF. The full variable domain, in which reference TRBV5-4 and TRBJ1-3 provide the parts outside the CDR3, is ETGVTQSPTHLIKTRGQQVTLRCSSQSGHNTVSWYQQALGQGPQFIFQYYREEENGRGNFPPRFSGLQFPNYSSELNVNALELDDSALYLCASSLGGDPGGNTIYFGEGSWLTVV.